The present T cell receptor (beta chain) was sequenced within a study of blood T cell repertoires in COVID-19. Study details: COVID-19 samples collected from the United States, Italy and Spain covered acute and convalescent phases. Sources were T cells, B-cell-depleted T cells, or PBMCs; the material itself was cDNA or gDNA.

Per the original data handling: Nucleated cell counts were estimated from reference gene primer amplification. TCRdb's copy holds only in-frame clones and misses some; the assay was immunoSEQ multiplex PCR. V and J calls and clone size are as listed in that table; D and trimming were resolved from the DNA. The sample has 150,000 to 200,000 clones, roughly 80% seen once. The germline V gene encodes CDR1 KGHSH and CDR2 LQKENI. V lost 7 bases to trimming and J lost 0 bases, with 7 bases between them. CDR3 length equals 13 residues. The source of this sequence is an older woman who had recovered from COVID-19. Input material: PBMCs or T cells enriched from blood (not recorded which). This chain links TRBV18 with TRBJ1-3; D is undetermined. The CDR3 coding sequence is TGTGCCAGCTTTGATAGCTCTGGAAACACCATATATTTT. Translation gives CASFDSSGNTIYF.